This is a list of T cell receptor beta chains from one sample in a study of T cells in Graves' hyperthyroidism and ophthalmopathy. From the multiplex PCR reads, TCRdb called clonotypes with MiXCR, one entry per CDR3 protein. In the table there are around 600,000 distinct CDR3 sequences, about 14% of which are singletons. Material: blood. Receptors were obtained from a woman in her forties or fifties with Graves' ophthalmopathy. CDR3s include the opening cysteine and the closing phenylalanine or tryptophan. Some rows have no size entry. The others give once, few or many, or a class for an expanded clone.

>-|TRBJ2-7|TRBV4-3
CASSQDASSGGGEQYF
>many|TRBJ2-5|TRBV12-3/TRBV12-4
CASSLFGTSEETQYF
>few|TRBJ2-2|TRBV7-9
CTSRLVEGELFF
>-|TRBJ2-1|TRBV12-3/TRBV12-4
CASSHGTSGRSINEQFF
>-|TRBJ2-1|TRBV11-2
CASSFYICSARVRNNEQFF
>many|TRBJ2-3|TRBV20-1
CSARDLLAGDADTQYF
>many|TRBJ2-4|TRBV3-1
CASSQTSGSNIQYF
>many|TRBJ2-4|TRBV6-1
CASSKGGIGNIQYF
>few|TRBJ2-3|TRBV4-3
CASSVQGGADTQYF
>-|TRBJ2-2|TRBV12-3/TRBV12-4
CASSFGDYNTGELFF
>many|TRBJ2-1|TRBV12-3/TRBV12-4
CASSSRPYNEQFF
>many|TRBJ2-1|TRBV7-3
CASSPGTINEQFF
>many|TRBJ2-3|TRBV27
CASSSAPGFTDTQYF
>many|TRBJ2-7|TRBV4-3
CASSPGNDRGDEQYF
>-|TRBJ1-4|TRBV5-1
CASSILSASTNEKLFF
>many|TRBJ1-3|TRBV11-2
CASSLVSSGNTIYF
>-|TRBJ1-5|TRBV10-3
CAIGKANNQPQHF
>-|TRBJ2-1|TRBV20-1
CSARNLGTSGPNNEQFF
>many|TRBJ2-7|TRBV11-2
CASSLGLAGSYEQYF
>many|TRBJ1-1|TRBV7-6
CASRQLVGSEAFF
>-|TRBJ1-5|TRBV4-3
CASSQNQGSNQPQHF
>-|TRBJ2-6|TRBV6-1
CASSDEDRATGANILTF
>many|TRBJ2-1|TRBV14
CASSLRTGSSYNEQFF
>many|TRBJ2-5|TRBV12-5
CASRGQGETQYF
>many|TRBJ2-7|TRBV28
CASSARDRSSYEQYF
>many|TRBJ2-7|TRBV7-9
CASSFFGQGYEQYF
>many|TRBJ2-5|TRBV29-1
CSVTGTRNQETQYF
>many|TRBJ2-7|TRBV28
CASSSSFQGAFDEQYF
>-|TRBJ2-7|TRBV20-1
CSAREARGEQYF
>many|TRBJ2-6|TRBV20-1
CSARDRNSGANVLTF
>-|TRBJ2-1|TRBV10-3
CAISTGTLNEQFF
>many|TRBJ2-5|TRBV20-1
CSARPWTSGGGETQYF
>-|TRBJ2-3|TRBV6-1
CASSEGGGHTDTQYF
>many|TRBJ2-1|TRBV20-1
CSARDSGRGGSSYNEQFF
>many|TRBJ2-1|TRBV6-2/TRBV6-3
CASSYGAGSSYNEQFF
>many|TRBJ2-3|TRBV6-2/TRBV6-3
CASSRPPGLAGVLGADTQYF
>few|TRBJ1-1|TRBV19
CASSMTRAGGTEAFF
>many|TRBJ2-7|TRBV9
CASSVGVAASGSPYEQYF
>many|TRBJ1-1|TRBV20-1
CSARKTTGMNTEAFF
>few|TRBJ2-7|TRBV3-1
CASRPRLQGADGEQYF